These T cell receptor beta chains were read from a single sample in a study of T cell repertoires in cytomegalovirus infection. Via MiXCR, TCRdb re-called the reads, giving one row per CDR3 protein. The table lists 450,000 to 650,000 distinct CDR3 sequences, 40% of them singletons. For these TCRs, the target antigens are not known. Sequencing was performed on cultured PBMCs, taken from culture after CMV antigen stimulation. The receptors derive from a human donor in good health (CMV status not recorded). Some clones in this sample may be carry-over from other donors' samples. Each CDR3 is given with its conserved first and last residue. D genes are given only for firm matches. Size values are once, few and many counts, or a class for expanded clones, and some rows have none.

.	TRBV29-1	.	TRBJ2-5	CSATEGWYQETQYF
TRBD1	TRBV6-1	once	TRBJ1-1	CASSYKRTGNTEAFF
.	TRBV19	.	TRBJ2-7	CASSINQNYEQYF
TRBD2	TRBV11-2	.	TRBJ2-1	CASSFGGEASYNEQFF
.	TRBV7-9	.	TRBJ1-3	CASRTAQARSGNTIYF
.	TRBV6-1	.	TRBJ2-7	CASSEVDLSSYEQYF
.	TRBV7-2	.	TRBJ1-1	CASSFFGVMNTEAFF
.	TRBV7-2	once	TRBJ2-2	CASKNSLRNTGELFF
.	TRBV4-1	few	TRBJ1-4	CASSQDTRFANEKLFF
.	TRBV7-2	many	TRBJ2-3	CASSPGAQDTQYF
TRBD1	TRBV27	few	TRBJ1-1	CASSTGPGTGMNTEAFF
.	TRBV10-3	.	TRBJ1-6	CAISESVGASGSPLHF
.	TRBV6-1	few	TRBJ2-1	CASSEGGDNNEQFF
.	TRBV12-5	few	TRBJ2-3	CASGLADGTRDTQYF
TRBD1	TRBV6-1	.	TRBJ1-1	CASRPRQGALGTEAFF
.	TRBV12-3/TRBV12-4	few	TRBJ2-1	CASNRARRGEQFF
.	TRBV7-2	few	TRBJ2-4	CASSLDVGNNIQYF
TRBD1	TRBV12-3/TRBV12-4	.	TRBJ2-3	CASSSDRTQYF
TRBD1	TRBV28	few	TRBJ1-5	CASRPDREWQPQHF
.	TRBV12-3/TRBV12-4	few	TRBJ2-1	CASKAGHSSHEQFF
.	TRBV20-1	.	TRBJ2-1	CSAHNPLVNPSSSYNEQFF
TRBD2	TRBV2	.	TRBJ2-3	CASGGTSELDTQYF
TRBD1	TRBV6-6	few	TRBJ1-4	CASRRTGALANEKLFF
TRBD1	TRBV7-2	many	TRBJ2-3	CASSFGQGGPDTQYF
.	TRBV20-1	few	TRBJ2-5	CSARSSGGETQYF
.	TRBV18	.	TRBJ2-5	CASSPLRAQETQYF
.	TRBV7-4	many	TRBJ1-1	CASSLGQSNTEAFF
.	TRBV6-2/TRBV6-3	.	TRBJ2-1	CASSQRGGEQFF
.	TRBV12-3/TRBV12-4	.	TRBJ2-7	CASSTRQVPYEQYF
.	TRBV12-3/TRBV12-4	few	TRBJ1-1	CASRYGSGTEAFF
.	TRBV20-1	.	TRBJ2-5	CSAPRAETQETQYF
TRBD2	TRBV6-1	.	TRBJ2-3	CASSSSAGLGADTQYF
TRBD2	TRBV10-3	few	TRBJ2-5	CAISESLAGGMKTQYF